The 17 T cell receptor beta chains below come from one sample, sequenced in a study of blood T cell repertoires in COVID-19. Clones were read by immunoSEQ multiplex PCR, and TCRdb kept only the in-frame ones, dropping some. The sample holds under 200,000 clones, roughly 89% seen once. Sequencing was done on a sample of peripheral blood. Every receptor here comes from a woman in her seventies with COVID-19, enrolled during active disease.

The V call is TRBV10-3, the J call TRBJ1-2; 7 bases line up with TRBD1. The germline V gene has CDR1 ENHRY and CDR2 SYGVKD. The CDR3 sequence is 13 residues long. Trimming removed 2 bases from V and 8 bases from J; junction bases left unmatched: 5. The CDR3 DNA follows: TGTGCCATCAGTGAGGGACAGGAGCAGGGCTACACCTTC. It codes for CAISEGQEQGYTF.

This clone was counted a few times. The rearrangement links TRBV21-1 to TRBJ2-3; TRBD1 is taken as the D call from the table, unchecked against the DNA. TRBV21-1 is annotated as a pseudogene. There are 10 residues in the CDR3. The CDR3 DNA follows: TGCGACAGGGACACAGATACGCAGTATTTT. The encoded protein is CDRDTDTQYF.

The chain joins TRBV7-8 to TRBJ1-5, with D maybe TRBD1 (5 bases). The CDR3 is 17 amino acids. Trimming cost V 2 bases and J 0 bases, with 14 bases left between them. CDR1 SGHVS and CDR2 FQNEAQ come from the germline V gene. CDR3 sequence (DNA): TGTGCCAGCAGCTTACTTGGGCCAGGGTATAGCAATCAGCCCCAGCATTTT. This translates into CASSLLGPGYSNQPQHF. The variable domain in full, completed from reference TRBV7-8 and TRBJ1-5, reads GAGVSQSPRYKVAKRGQDVALRCDPISGHVSLFWYQQALGQGPEFLTYFQNEAQLDKSGLPSDRFFAERPEGSVSTLKIQRTQQEDSAVYLCASSLLGPGYSNQPQHFGDGTRLSIL.

The rearrangement joins TRBV27 to TRBJ2-1; 11 bases agree with TRBD2. Losses at the gene ends were 2 bases for V and 2 bases for J; bases not matched to a gene: 8. There are 18 residues in the CDR3. Germline values: CDR1 MNHEY, CDR2 SMNVEV (reference sequence). DNA of the CDR3: TGTGCCAGCAGTTTACCGTCTAGCGGGGGGTCCCCCTACAATGAGCAGTTCTTC. This encodes CASSLPSSGGSPYNEQFF.

The chain is built from TRBV24-1 and TRBJ2-2; D ambiguous. The CDR3 spans 14 residues. CDR1 KGHDR and CDR2 SFDVKD come from the germline V gene. Deletions cut 3 bases from V and 5 bases from J, with 9 bases between. The CDR3 bases are TGTGCCACCAGTGATGCTAGGAGAACCGGGGAGCTGTTTTTT. Translation: CATSDARRTGELFF.

The chain employs TRBV4-2 and TRBJ1-2, with 7 bases that match TRBD1. CDR1 and CDR2 (germline): LGHNA, YNFKEQ. The CDR3 consists of 17 residues. J gave up 3 bases and V 4 bases, and 14 bases lay outside the gene matches. The CDR3 is CASSPRGDSAVDYGYTF. The CDR3, as DNA: TGTGCCAGCAGCCCCCGAGGGGACAGTGCCGTGGACTATGGCTACACCTTC.

The rearrangement links TRBV6-5 to TRBJ2-1; TRBD2 might be the D (5 bases). In germline, CDR1 is MNHEY, CDR2 SVGAGI. This CDR3 is built from 15 residues. The ends were cut back, 5 bases at V and 5 bases at J, with 16 bases in the middle. The CDR3: CASSHLGDGDNEQFF. The CDR3 nucleotides read TGTGCCAGCAGTCACCTAGGAGACGGGGACAATGAGCAGTTCTTC.

This chain links TRBV28 with TRBJ1-6; 11 bases agree with TRBD1. The CDR3 length is 16 residues. V shed 5 bases and J 4 bases; nucleotides not matched to a gene: 4. Germline V gives CDR1 MDHEN, CDR2 SYDVKM. In DNA form, the CDR3 reads TGTGCCAGCAGTACTAGGGACAGGGGGTATAATTCACCCCTCCACTTT. It is translated as CASSTRDRGYNSPLHF.

The chain couples TRBV6-1 to TRBJ1-6; no clear D gene. This CDR3 has 13 amino acids. Trimming removed 3 bases from V and 7 bases from J, with 7 bases in between. CDR1 and CDR2 (germline): MNHNS, SASEGT. The CDR3 DNA reads as TGTGCCAGCAGTGAGGCAGTGAATTCACCCCTCCACTTT. Protein: CASSEAVNSPLHF.

This rearrangement joins TRBV30 to TRBJ1-4; 12 bases agree with TRBD1. V dropped 1 base and J dropped 10; count of bases not matched to a gene: 7. CDR1 GTSNPN and CDR2 SVGIG come from the germline V gene (reference sequence). The CDR3 sequence is 15 residues long. The CDR3 DNA reads TGTGCCTGGAGTGGGGCCGGGACAGGGGGCGGAAAACTGTTTTTT. It translates to CAWSGAGTGGGKLFF. The whole variable domain, remainder taken from reference TRBV30 and TRBJ1-4, is SQTIHQWPATLVQPVGSPLSLECTVEGTSNPNLYWYRQAAGRGLQLLFYSVGIGQISSEVPQNLSASRPQDRQFILSSKKLLLSDSGFYLCAWSGAGTGGGKLFFGSGTQLSVL.

This clone was seen only a few times. The chain carries TRBV18 and TRBJ1-4; 7 bases map to TRBD1. The germline V gene encodes CDR1 KGHSH and CDR2 LQKENI. This CDR3 is 14 amino acids long. Trimming at V came to 6 bases and at J to 5 bases, leaving 6 bases not matched to a gene. The CDR3 reads CASSHGQENEKLFF. In DNA form, the CDR3 reads TGTGCCAGCTCCCACGGACAGGAGAATGAAAAACTGTTTTTT.

The chain uses TRBV6-5 and TRBJ2-7; no clear D gene. Trimming took 6 bases from V and 3 from J, leaving 6 bases between them. CDR1 is MNHEY and CDR2 is SVGAGI in the germline V gene. This CDR3 is built from 11 residues. The CDR3 DNA reads as TGTGCCAGCAGGGCCGACTACGAGCAGTACTTC. It yields the protein CASRADYEQYF.

This sequence joins TRBV30 and TRBJ2-7; TRBD1 aligns across 9 bases. V lost 2 bases and J lost 5; bases outside the gene matches: 7. CDR3 length: 14 amino acids. CDR1 is GTSNPN and CDR2 is SVGIG in the germline V gene (reference sequence). The CDR3: CAWSWDRAWDEQYF. Here the CDR3 DNA reads TGTGCCTGGAGTTGGGACAGGGCTTGGGACGAGCAGTACTTC.

V is TRBV4-1 and J is TRBJ1-6, with TRBD1 matching 9 bases. The CDR3 loop spans 14 amino acids. From germline, CDR1 is MGHRA and CDR2 YSYEKL. J lost 6 bases, V lost 4 bases, and 1 base had no gene match. The CDR3: CASSRTGANSPLHF. As DNA, the CDR3 is TGCGCCAGCAGCCGGACAGGGGCTAATTCACCCCTCCACTTT.

The chain employs TRBV9 and TRBJ1-2; D not certain. The CDR3 runs to 13 residues. The germline V and J ends were trimmed by 2 bases and 2 bases, with 7 bases remaining between them. CDR1 is SGDLS, CDR2 YYNGEE, per germline. CDR3 sequence: CASSVGQNYGYTF. CDR3 coding DNA: TGTGCCAGCAGCGTGGGCCAGAACTATGGCTACACCTTC.

A word on this clone: At one of its ends the junction is not consistent with the germline gene, which may arise from a read error. The genes are TRBV18 and TRBJ2-5; 12 positions match TRBD1. The CDR3 spans 16 residues. Germline V gene lookup returns CDR1 KGHSH and CDR2 LQKENI. CDR3 sequence reads: CASSPLSGTGGDSGHF. CDR3 nucleotide sequence: TGTGCCAGCTCACCGCTATCTGGGACAGGGGGCGATTCTGGCCACTTC.

The chain has TRBV30 and TRBJ1-2, with TRBD1 matching 8 bases. The CDR3 spans 15 residues. Germline CDR1 GTSNPN, CDR2 SVGIG (reference sequence). V was clipped by 4 bases and J by 8 bases; unmatched bases: 15. CDR3 in amino acids: CAWNPRGGQGGGYTF. CDR3 sequence (DNA): TGTGCCTGGAACCCCCGGGGAGGACAGGGCGGCGGCTACACCTTC. Full variable domain (remainder filled in from reference TRBV30 and TRBJ1-2): SQTIHQWPATLVQPVGSPLSLECTVEGTSNPNLYWYRQAAGRGLQLLFYSVGIGQISSEVPQNLSASRPQDRQFILSSKKLLLSDSGFYLCAWNPRGGQGGGYTFGSGTRLTVV.